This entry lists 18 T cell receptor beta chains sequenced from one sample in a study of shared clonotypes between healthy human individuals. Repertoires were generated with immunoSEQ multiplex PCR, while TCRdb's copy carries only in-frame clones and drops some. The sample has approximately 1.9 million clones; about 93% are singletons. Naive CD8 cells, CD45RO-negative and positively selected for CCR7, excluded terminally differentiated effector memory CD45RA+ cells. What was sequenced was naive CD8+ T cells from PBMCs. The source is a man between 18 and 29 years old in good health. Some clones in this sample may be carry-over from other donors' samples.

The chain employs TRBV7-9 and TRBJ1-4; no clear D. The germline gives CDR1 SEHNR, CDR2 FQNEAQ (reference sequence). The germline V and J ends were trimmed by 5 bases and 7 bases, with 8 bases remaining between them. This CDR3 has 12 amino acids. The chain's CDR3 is CASSPPSEKLFF. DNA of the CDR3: TGTGCCAGCAGCCCCCCGTCTGAAAAACTGTTTTTT.

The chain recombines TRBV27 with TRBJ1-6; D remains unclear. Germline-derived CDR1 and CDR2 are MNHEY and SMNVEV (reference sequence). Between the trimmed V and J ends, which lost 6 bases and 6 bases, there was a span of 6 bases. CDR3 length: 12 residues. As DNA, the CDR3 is TGTGCCAGCAGGGCCTTTAATTCACCCCTCCACTTT. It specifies CASRAFNSPLHF.

CDR3 amino acids: CAWSIQASSPLHF. The CDR3 DNA reads as TGTGCCTGGAGTATACAGGCCTCTTCACCCCTCCACTTT. The gene calls are TRBV30 and TRBJ1-6, with D maybe TRBD1 (5 bases). Germline CDR1 reads GTSNPN; CDR2 reads SVGIG (reference sequence). Trimming removed 2 bases from V and 9 bases from J, with 11 bases in between. The CDR3 totals 13 residues.

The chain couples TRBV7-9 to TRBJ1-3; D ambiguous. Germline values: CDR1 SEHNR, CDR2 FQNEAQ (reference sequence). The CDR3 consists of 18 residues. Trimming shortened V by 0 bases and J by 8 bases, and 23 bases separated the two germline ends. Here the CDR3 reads CASSLAPGRQTLEDTIYF. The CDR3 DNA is TGTGCCAGCAGCTTAGCGCCTGGGCGTCAAACCCTAGAAGACACCATATATTTT.

The CDR3 DNA follows: TGTGCCAGCAGCTCGATGACAGGGGGGTACGCTGAAGCTTTCTTT. It encodes CASSSMTGGYAEAFF. The rearrangement uses TRBV7-3 and TRBJ1-1; 9 bases fit TRBD1. This CDR3 spans 15 amino acids. The V and J ends lost 4 bases and 6 bases, in that order; junction bases with no gene match: 9. Germline V lookup: CDR1 SGHTA, CDR2 FQGTGA.

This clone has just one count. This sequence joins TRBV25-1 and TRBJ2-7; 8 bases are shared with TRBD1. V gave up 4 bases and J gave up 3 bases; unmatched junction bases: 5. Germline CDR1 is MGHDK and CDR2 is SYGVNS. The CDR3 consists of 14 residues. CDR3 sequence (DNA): TGTGCCAGCAGTGGGGAGACAGGGGTCTACGAGCAGTACTTC. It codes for CASSGETGVYEQYF.

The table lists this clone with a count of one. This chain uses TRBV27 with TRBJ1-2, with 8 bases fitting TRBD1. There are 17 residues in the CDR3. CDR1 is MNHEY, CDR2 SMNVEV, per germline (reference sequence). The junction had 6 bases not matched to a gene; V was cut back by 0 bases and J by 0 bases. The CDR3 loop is CASSLSRTGSANYGYTF. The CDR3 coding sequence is TGTGCCAGCAGTTTATCTCGGACAGGGTCAGCTAACTATGGCTACACCTTC.

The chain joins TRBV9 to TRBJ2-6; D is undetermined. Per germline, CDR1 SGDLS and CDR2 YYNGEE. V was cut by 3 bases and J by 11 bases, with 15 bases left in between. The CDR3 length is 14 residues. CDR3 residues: CASSATSPYDVLTF. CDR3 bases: TGTGCCAGCAGCGCCACCTCCCCATACGACGTCCTGACTTTC. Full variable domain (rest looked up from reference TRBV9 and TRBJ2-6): DSGVTQTPKHLITATGQRVTLRCSPRSGDLSVYWYQQSLDQGLQFLIQYYNGEERAKGNILERFSAQQFPDLHSELNLSSLELGDSALYFCASSATSPYDVLTFGAGSRLTVL.

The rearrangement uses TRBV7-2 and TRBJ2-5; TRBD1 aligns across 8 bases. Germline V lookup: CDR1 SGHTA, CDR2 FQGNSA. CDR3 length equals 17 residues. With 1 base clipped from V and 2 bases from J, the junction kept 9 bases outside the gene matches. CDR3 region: CASSLGLRGPTQETQYF. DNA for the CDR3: TGTGCCAGCAGCTTAGGTCTCAGGGGGCCCACTCAAGAGACCCAGTACTTC. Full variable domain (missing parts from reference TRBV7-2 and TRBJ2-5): GAGVSQSPSNKVTEKGKDVELRCDPISGHTALYWYRQSLGQGLEFLIYFQGNSAPDKSGLPSDRFSAERTGGSVSTLTIQRTQQEDSAVYLCASSLGLRGPTQETQYFGPGTRLLVL.

CDR3 DNA: TGTGCCACAGGTCGAAGCACAGATACGCAGTATTTT. Translating gives CATGRSTDTQYF. This chain uses TRBV9 with TRBJ2-3; D ambiguous. This CDR3 spans 12 amino acids. The germline V gene has CDR1 SGDLS and CDR2 YYNGEE. V gave up 9 bases and J gave up 0 bases, with 8 bases separating them.

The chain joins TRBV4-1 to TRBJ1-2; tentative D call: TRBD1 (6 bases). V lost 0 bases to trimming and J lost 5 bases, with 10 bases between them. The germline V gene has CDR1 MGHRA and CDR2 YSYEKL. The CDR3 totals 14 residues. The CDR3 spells CASSQDSGEYGYTF. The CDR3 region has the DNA TGCGCCAGCAGCCAAGATTCAGGGGAGTATGGCTACACCTTC.

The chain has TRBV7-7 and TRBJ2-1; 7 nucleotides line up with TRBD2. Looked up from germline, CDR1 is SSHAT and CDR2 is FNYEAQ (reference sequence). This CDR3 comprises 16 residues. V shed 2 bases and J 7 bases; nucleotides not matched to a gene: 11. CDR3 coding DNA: TGTGCCAGCAGCTTACGAGTAGGCCTAGCGGCGAATGAGCAGTTCTTC. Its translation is CASSLRVGLAANEQFF.

The CDR3 reads CASTQTGDSLYEQYF. For the CDR3, the DNA is TGTGCCAGCACCCAAACTGGGGACAGCCTCTACGAGCAGTACTTC. The chain links TRBV27 to TRBJ2-7; 7 bases fit TRBD1. V lost 7 bases to trimming and J lost 3 bases; unmatched junction nucleotides: 12. Germline loops: CDR1 MNHEY, CDR2 SMNVEV (reference sequence). The CDR3 consists of 15 residues.

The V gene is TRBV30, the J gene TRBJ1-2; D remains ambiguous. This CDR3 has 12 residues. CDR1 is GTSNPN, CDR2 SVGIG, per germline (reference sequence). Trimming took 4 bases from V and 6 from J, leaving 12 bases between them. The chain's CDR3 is CAWTFRPHGYTF. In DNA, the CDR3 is TGTGCCTGGACCTTCCGGCCGCATGGCTACACCTTC.

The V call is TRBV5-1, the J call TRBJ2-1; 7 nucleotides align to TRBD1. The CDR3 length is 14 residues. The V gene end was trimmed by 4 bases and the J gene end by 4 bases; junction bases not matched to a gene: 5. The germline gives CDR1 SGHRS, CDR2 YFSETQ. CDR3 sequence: CASSGGQRYNEQFF. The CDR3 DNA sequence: TGCGCCAGCAGCGGGGGACAGAGATACAATGAGCAGTTCTTC.

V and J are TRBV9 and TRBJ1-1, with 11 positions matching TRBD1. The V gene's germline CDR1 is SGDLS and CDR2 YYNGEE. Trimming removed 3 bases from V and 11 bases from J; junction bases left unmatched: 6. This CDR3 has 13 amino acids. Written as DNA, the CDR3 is TGTGCCAGCAGCGGAGGACAGGGGGCAAGCGCTTTCTTT. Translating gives CASSGGQGASAFF. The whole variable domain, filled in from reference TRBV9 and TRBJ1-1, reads DSGVTQTPKHLITATGQRVTLRCSPRSGDLSVYWYQQSLDQGLQFLIQYYNGEERAKGNILERFSAQQFPDLHSELNLSSLELGDSALYFCASSGGQGASAFFGQGTRLTVV.

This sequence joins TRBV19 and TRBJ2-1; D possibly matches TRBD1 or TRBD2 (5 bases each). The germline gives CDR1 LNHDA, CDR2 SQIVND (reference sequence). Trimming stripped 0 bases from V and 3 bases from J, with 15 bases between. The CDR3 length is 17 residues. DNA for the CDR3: TGTGCCAGTAGTATAGATCGCGAGGGGCTATACTACAATGAGCAGTTCTTC. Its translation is CASSIDREGLYYNEQFF.

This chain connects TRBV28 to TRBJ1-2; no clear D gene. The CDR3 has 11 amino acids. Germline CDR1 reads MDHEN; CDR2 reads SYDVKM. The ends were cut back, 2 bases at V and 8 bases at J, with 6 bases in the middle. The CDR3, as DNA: TGTGCCAGCAGTTTAGATCTCGGCTACACCTTC. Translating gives CASSLDLGYTF.